Listed below are T cell receptor beta chains from one sample, sequenced in a study of cytomegalovirus exposure and HLA in healthy donors. TCRdb keeps only in-frame clones here, not all; method: immunoSEQ multiplex PCR. The sample includes some 190,000 clones, about 10% of them seen just once. Sequenced input: PBMCs. The receptors come from a woman aged 25 to 39 in good health and CMV-seropositive. The CDR3 runs from the conserved cysteine through the conserved F or W. The D gene is left open where the match is weak. Not every row has a clone size; where given, it reads once, few, many or a size class.

clone_size	d_call	v_call	j_call	cdr3_nt	cdr3_aa
.	.	TRBV11-2	TRBJ2-4	TGTGCCAGCAGCTTAGGGAACAGGGTTGACTTC	CASSLGNRVDF
.	TRBD1	TRBV6-6	TRBJ1-4	TGTGCCAGCTCTCAACAGGGGGGGTATGAAAAACTGTTTTTT	CASSQQGGYEKLFF
.	TRBD1	TRBV7-9	TRBJ2-7	TGTGCCAGCAGCTTAGCTTTATGGACAGGGGACGAGCAGTACTTC	CASSLALWTGDEQYF
few	.	TRBV6-1	TRBJ1-5	TGTGCCAGCAGAGGTACGGGTGGATCTCAGCCCCAGCATTTT	CASRGTGGSQPQHF
few	.	TRBV6-5	TRBJ2-1	TGTGCCAGCAGTTCCCCCCTAAGACTGGAGCAGTTCTTC	CASSSPLRLEQFF
.	TRBD2	TRBV7-2	TRBJ2-1	TGTGCCAGCAGCTTAGTAGGGGGTAGCGGGAGCTACAATGAGCAGTTCTTC	CASSLVGGSGSYNEQFF
few	.	TRBV9	TRBJ1-3	TGTGCCAGCAGCTCACAGACCCTCTCTGGAAACACCATATATTTT	CASSSQTLSGNTIYF
.	TRBD1	TRBV6-1	TRBJ2-5	TGTGCCAGCAGTGAATTCGACAGGGGAGGAGAGCAGTACTTC	CASSEFDRGGEQYF
few	.	TRBV29-1	TRBJ2-1	TGCAGCGTTGAAGATCCGTCGGGGTGGCAAGGGCAGTTCTTC	CSVEDPSGWQGQFF
.	.	TRBV18	TRBJ2-7	TGTGCCAGTACTACGGGGATGGGGACAAACTACGAGCAGTACTTC	CASTTGMGTNYEQYF
.	TRBD1	TRBV11-3	TRBJ1-5	TGTGCCAGCAGCCTAATACCCGGGACAGGGTGGGGATATAGCAATCAGCCCCAGCATTTT	CASSLIPGTGWGYSNQPQHF
.	.	TRBV7-7	TRBJ2-5	TGTGCCAGCAGCCCCTACAGGGAGGGGGGCCGGGAGACCCAGTACTTC	CASSPYREGGRETQYF
few	.	TRBV15	TRBJ1-5	TGTGCCACCAGCAGAGATCCGGGGGGCGATCAGCCCCAGCATTTT	CATSRDPGGDQPQHF
.	.	TRBV12-2	TRBJ2-5	TGTGCAAGTCGCTTAGTCAAGACCCAGTACTTC	CASRLVKTQYF
.	.	TRBV19	TRBJ1-2	TGTGCCAGTAGTCCTTTCGGGGGAATGGGCTACACCTTC	CASSPFGGMGYTF
few	TRBD2	TRBV7-9	TRBJ2-1	TGTGCCAGCAGCTTCTCCCTAGCGGGAGCCTACAATGAGCAGTTCTTC	CASSFSLAGAYNEQFF
.	TRBD1	TRBV4-1	TRBJ2-3	TGCGCCAGCAGCCAGGAAAGGGGGCTTGTCGGCACAGATACGCAGTATTTT	CASSQERGLVGTDTQYF
few	.	TRBV29-1	TRBJ2-1	TGCAGCGTCCAGCGGGGGACAGGGAACAATGAGCAGTTCTTC	CSVQRGTGNNEQFF
few	.	TRBV29-1	TRBJ2-1	TGCAGCGTCTTGGTAGGGGCCACAAATGAGCAGTTCTTC	CSVLVGATNEQFF
.	.	TRBV2	TRBJ1-2	TGTGCCAGCAGTGAAGGTCGGGGGTATGGCTACACCTTC	CASSEGRGYGYTF
.	TRBD1	TRBV6-1	TRBJ1-1	TGTGCCAGCAGTGAAGGTATGACAGGGTTAAACACTGAAGCTTTCTTT	CASSEGMTGLNTEAFF
few	TRBD2	TRBV9	TRBJ2-7	TGTGCCAGCAGCGTAGGACTAGCGGGGGCCTACGAGCAGTACTTC	CASSVGLAGAYEQYF
few	.	TRBV7-9	TRBJ1-5	TGTGCCAGCAGCCCGAGTTCCAATCAGCCCCAGCATTTT	CASSPSSNQPQHF
.	TRBD2	TRBV6-6	TRBJ2-7	TGTGCCAGCCCCAGGGAGGGCTCCTACGAGCAGTACTTC	CASPREGSYEQYF
.	TRBD2	TRBV7-8	TRBJ2-1	TGTGCCAGCAGCTCAGTCGCAGGCGGGAGGGCTTACAATGAGCAGTTCTTC	CASSSVAGGRAYNEQFF